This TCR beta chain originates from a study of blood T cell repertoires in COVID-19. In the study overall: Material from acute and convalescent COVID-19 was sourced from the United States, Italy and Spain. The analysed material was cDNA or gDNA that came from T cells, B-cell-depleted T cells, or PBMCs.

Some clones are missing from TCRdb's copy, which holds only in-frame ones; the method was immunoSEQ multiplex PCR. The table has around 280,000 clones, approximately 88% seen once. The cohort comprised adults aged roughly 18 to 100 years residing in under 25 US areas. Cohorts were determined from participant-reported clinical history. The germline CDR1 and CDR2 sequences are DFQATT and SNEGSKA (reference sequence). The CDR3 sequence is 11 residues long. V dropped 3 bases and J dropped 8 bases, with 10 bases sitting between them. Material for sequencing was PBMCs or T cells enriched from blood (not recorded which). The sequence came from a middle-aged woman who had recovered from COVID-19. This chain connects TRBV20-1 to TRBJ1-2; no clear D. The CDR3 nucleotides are TGCAGTGCTAGCAGGAAATGGGGCTACACCTTC. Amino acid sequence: CSASRKWGYTF.